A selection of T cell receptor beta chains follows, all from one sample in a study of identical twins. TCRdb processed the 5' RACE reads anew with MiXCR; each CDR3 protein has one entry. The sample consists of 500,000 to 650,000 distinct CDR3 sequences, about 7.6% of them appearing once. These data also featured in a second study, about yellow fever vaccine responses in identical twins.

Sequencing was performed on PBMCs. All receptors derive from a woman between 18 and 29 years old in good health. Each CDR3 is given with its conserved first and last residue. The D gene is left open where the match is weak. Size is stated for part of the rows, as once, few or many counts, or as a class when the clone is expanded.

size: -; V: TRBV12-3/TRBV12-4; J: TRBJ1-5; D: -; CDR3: CASSLGGLLGQPQHF; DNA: TGTGCCAGCAGTTTAGGGGGGTTACTGGGTCAGCCCCAGCATTTT
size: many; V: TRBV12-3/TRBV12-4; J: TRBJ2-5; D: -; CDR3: CASSLSVGETQYF; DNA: TGTGCCAGCAGTTTGTCTGTCGGGGAGACCCAGTACTTC
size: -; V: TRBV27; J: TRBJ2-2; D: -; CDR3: CASARGWNTGELFF; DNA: TGTGCCAGCGCCCGGGGATGGAACACCGGGGAGCTGTTTTTT
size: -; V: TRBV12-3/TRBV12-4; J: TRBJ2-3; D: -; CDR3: CASRRFGTDTQYF; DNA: TGTGCCAGCAGAAGGTTTGGAACAGATACGCAGTATTTT
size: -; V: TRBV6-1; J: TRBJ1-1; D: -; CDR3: CASSSRAQQAFF; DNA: TGTGCCAGCAGTTCCAGGGCGCAGCAAGCTTTCTTT
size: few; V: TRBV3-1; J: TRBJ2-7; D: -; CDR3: CASSQVSAGSYEQYF; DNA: TGTGCCAGCAGCCAAGTGAGCGCGGGCTCCTACGAGCAGTACTTC
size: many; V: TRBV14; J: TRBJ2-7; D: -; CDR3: CASSHGESYEQYF; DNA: TGTGCCAGCAGCCACGGGGAGTCCTACGAGCAGTACTTC
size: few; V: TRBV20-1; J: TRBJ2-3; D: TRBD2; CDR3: CCARGVGASGLVDTQYF; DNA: TGCTGTGCTAGAGGGGTTGGGGCTAGCGGTTTGGTCGATACGCAGTATTTT
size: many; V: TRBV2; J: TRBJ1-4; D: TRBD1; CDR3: CASEPGTGDEKLFF; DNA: TGTGCCAGCGAACCGGGAACAGGGGATGAAAAACTGTTTTTT
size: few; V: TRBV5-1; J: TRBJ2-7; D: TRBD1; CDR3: CASSRLSGDRLKSSYEQYF; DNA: TGCGCCAGCAGCCGCCTAAGTGGGGACAGGCTCAAAAGCTCCTACGAGCAGTACTTC
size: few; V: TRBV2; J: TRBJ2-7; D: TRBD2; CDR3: CASRASGTQQYF; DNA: TGTGCCAGCAGGGCTAGCGGAACCCAGCAGTACTTC
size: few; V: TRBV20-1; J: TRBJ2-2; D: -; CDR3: CRAGTQNTGELFF; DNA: TGCAGAGCCGGGACCCAGAACACCGGGGAGCTGTTTTTT
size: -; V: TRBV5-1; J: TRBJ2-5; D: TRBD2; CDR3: CASSPTGVAGLKTQYF; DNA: TGCGCCAGCAGCCCGACCGGGGTAGCGGGGTTGAAGACCCAGTACTTC
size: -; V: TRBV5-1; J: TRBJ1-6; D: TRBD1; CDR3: CASRKDRINSPLHF; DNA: TGCGCCAGCAGGAAGGACAGGATTAATTCACCCCTCCACTTT
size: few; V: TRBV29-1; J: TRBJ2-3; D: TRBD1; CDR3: CSVNGPGGTSTDTQYF; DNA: TGCAGCGTTAATGGCCCAGGGGGCACTAGCACAGATACGCAGTATTTT
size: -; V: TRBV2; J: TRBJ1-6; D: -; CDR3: CASTQTVYNSPLHF; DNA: TGTGCCAGCACCCAGACAGTCTATAATTCACCCCTCCACTTT
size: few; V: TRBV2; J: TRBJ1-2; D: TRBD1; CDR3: CANPGQGGGYTF; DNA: TGTGCCAACCCGGGACAGGGCGGTGGCTACACCTTC
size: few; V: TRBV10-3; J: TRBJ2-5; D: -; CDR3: CAISDFLTAYQETQYF; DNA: TGTGCCATCAGTGACTTCTTAACAGCGTACCAAGAGACCCAGTACTTC
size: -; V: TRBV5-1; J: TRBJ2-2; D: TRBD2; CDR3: CASSRGGGNGNTGELFF; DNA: TGCGCCAGCAGCCGCGGGGGGGGCAATGGAAACACCGGGGAGCTGTTTTTT
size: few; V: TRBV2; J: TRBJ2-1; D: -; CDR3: CASSDPESSYNEQFF; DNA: TGTGCCAGCAGTGATCCCGAGAGCTCCTACAATGAGCAGTTCTTC
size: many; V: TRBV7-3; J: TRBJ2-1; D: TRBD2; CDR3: CASSKRTSVGGDEQFF; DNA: TGTGCCAGCAGCAAAAGGACTAGCGTTGGTGGTGATGAGCAGTTCTTC
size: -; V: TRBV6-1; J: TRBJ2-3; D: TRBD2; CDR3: CASSHREGKGDTQYF; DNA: TGTGCCAGCAGTCATCGGGAGGGTAAAGGAGATACGCAGTATTTT
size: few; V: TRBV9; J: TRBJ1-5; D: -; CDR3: CASSVGDSSNQPQHF; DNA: TGTGCCAGCAGCGTTGGGGACTCTAGCAATCAGCCCCAGCATTTT
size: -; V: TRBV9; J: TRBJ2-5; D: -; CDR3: CASNEWGEETQYF; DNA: TGTGCCAGCAACGAGTGGGGGGAAGAGACCCAGTACTTC
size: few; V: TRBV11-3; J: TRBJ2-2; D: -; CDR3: CASSLEASKTGELFF; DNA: TGTGCCAGCAGCTTAGAGGCCAGCAAGACCGGGGAGCTGTTTTTT
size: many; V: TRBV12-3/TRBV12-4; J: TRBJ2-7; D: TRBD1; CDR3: CASRPGQGLLYEQYF; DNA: TGTGCCAGCAGACCCGGACAGGGCCTCCTCTACGAGCAGTACTTC
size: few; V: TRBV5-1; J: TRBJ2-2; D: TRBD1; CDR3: CASSIGQGARGAGELFF; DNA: TGCGCCAGCAGCATTGGACAGGGGGCGCGTGGTGCCGGGGAGCTGTTTTTT
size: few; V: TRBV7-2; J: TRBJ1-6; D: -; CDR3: CASTPALNYNSPLHF; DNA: TGTGCCAGCACCCCGGCCCTCAATTATAATTCACCCCTCCACTTT
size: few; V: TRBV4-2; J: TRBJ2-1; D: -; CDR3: CASSQDDWREQFF; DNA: TGTGCCAGCAGCCAAGATGATTGGCGTGAGCAGTTCTTC
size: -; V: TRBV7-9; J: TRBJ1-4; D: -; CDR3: CASTPTGAANEKLFF; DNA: TGTGCCAGCACCCCCACGGGGGCGGCTAATGAAAAACTGTTTTTT
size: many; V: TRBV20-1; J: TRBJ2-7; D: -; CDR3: CSAREPFLSANEQYF; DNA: TGCAGTGCTAGAGAACCGTTCCTAAGTGCAAACGAGCAGTACTTC
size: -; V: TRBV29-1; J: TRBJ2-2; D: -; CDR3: CSVDRYTGELFF; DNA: TGCAGCGTTGATAGGTACACCGGGGAGCTGTTTTTT
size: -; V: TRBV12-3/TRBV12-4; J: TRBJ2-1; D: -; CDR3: CASSLGTPEQFF; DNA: TGTGCCAGCAGTTTAGGTACCCCGGAGCAGTTCTTC